Below are 18 T cell receptor beta chains sequenced from a single sample in a study of type 1 regulatory T cells. A single record per CDR3 protein comes from TCRdb applying MiXCR to the reads. The repertoire holds 90,000 to 100,000 distinct CDR3 sequences, around a third seen once, with 2% to 2.5% in the top ten. The material sequenced was CD4+ T cells, either the whole sample or a sorted fraction (not recorded which). Every receptor here comes from a human donor in good health.

This clonotype was picked up a small number of times. The CDR3 loop reads CASSRGENNEQFF. The DNA for the CDR3 is TGTGCCAGCAGCAGGGGGGAAAACAATGAGCAGTTCTTC. The chain recombines TRBV4-2 with TRBJ2-1; either TRBD1 or TRBD2 may fit D (6 bases each). Trimming shortened V by 5 bases and J by 5 bases, and 10 bases separated the two germline ends. Germline lookup yields CDR1 LGHNA and CDR2 YNFKEQ. This CDR3 region has 13 residues.

The chain combines TRBV7-7 with TRBJ2-1; TRBD2 matches 7 bases. The germline CDR1 and CDR2 sequences are SSHAT and FNYEAQ (reference sequence). This CDR3 is 13 amino acids long. V gave up 3 bases and J gave up 4 bases; unmatched junction bases: 0. The CDR3 loop is CASSFGGYNEQFF. Here the CDR3 DNA reads TGTGCCAGCAGCTTCGGGGGGTACAATGAGCAGTTCTTC. Looking up the rest from reference TRBV7-7 and TRBJ2-1 gives the full variable domain: GAGVSQSPRYKVTKRGQDVTLRCDPISSHATLYWYQQALGQGPEFLTYFNYEAQPDKSGLPSDRFSAERPEGSISTLTIQRTEQRDSAMYRCASSFGGYNEQFFGPGTRLTVL.

The rearrangement uses TRBV20-1 and TRBJ1-1, with D possibly TRBD1 on 6 matching bases. CDR3 size: 13 residues. Between the trimmed V and J ends, which lost 2 bases and 5 bases, there was a span of 12 bases. The germline V gene has CDR1 DFQATT and CDR2 SNEGSKA (reference sequence). Here the CDR3 reads CSARPGAGTEAFF. CDR3 sequence (DNA): TGCAGTGCTAGACCAGGGGCGGGAACTGAAGCTTTCTTT.

This chain links TRBV5-5 with TRBJ1-1; D is perhaps TRBD1 (5 bases). Trimming took off 3 bases at V and 3 bases at J, with 27 bases between the two ends. From germline, CDR1 is SGHKS and CDR2 YYEKEE (reference sequence). The CDR3 runs 19 residues. The CDR3 loop reads CASSSRGQRHGGKDTEAFF. CDR3 sequence (DNA): TGTGCCAGCAGCTCGCGGGGCCAGCGACACGGGGGTAAGGACACTGAAGCTTTCTTT.

The gene calls are TRBV6-1 and TRBJ2-1; TRBD2 might be the D (5 bases). Trimming took off 6 bases at V and 6 bases at J, with 12 bases between the two ends. The CDR3 has 13 residues. Germline V gives CDR1 MNHNS, CDR2 SASEGT. CDR3 in amino acids: CASRTEDLNEQFF. The CDR3 nucleotides are TGTGCCAGCAGGACGGAGGATCTCAATGAGCAGTTCTTC.

The chain uses TRBV11-2 and TRBJ2-3; D is undetermined. V lost 2 bases, J lost 6 bases, and 3 bases lay in between. Germline loops: CDR1 SGHAT, CDR2 FQNNGV. The CDR3 is 11 residues long. The CDR3 nucleotides are TGTGCCAGCAGCTTATTGGATACGCAGTATTTT. Protein: CASSLLDTQYF.

The genes are TRBV7-2 and TRBJ1-5; D call uncertain. Germline-derived CDR1 and CDR2 are SGHTA and FQGNSA. The CDR3 has 16 residues. The germline V and J ends were trimmed by 5 bases and 6 bases, with 20 bases remaining between them. For the CDR3, the DNA is TGTGCCAGCAGCGATAGCCGTGAGGGCGCTGTTCAGCCCCAGCATTTT. Translated: CASSDSREGAVQPQHF.

V usage is TRBV7-2 and J usage is TRBJ1-5; D is unclear. The CDR3 sequence is 13 residues long. CDR1 is SGHTA and CDR2 is FQGNSA in the germline V gene. The V gene lost 5 bases and the J gene lost 5 bases, with 10 bases spanning the gap. CDR3 loop: CASSVWADQPQHF. CDR3 nucleotides: TGTGCCAGCAGCGTCTGGGCCGATCAGCCCCAGCATTTT.

V and J are TRBV4-1 and TRBJ2-1; TRBD1 or TRBD2 may be the D gene (5 bases each). CDR1 MGHRA and CDR2 YSYEKL come from the germline V gene. There are 16 residues in the CDR3. Trimming pared 2 bases from V and 6 bases from J, leaving 17 bases between. In nucleotides, the CDR3 is TGCGCCAGCAGCCAACCAAAACGGGATAGGGGCAATGAGCAGTTCTTC. Translation gives CASSQPKRDRGNEQFF.

In this sample, this clonotype turned up a few times. V and J are TRBV20-1 and TRBJ2-7; D gene ambiguous. The CDR3 has 10 amino acids. CDR1 DFQATT and CDR2 SNEGSKA come from the germline V gene (reference sequence). V was clipped by 5 bases and J by 5 bases, with 7 bases between them. The CDR3 bases are TGCAGTGCTGTAGCTAACGAGCAGTACTTC. Protein product: CSAVANEQYF.

This clonotype was observed a single time. The rearrangement links TRBV12-5 to TRBJ1-3; D gene uncertain. This CDR3 is built from 16 residues. The V end was cut by 2 bases, the J end by 0 bases, with 11 bases between. From germline, CDR1 is LGHNT and CDR2 FRNRAP. For the CDR3, the DNA is TGTGCTAGTGGTTTGTTTACCCCGAGCTCTGGAAACACCATATATTTT. Protein: CASGLFTPSSGNTIYF. The variable domain in full, completed from reference TRBV12-5 and TRBJ1-3, reads DARVTQTPRHKVTEMGQEVTMRCQPILGHNTVFWYRQTMMQGLELLAYFRNRAPLDDSGMPKDRFSAEMPDATLATLKIQPSEPRDSAVYFCASGLFTPSSGNTIYFGEGSWLTVV.

About this clonotype itself: The junction departs from germline at one end; a sequencing error may be responsible. The chain combines TRBV19 with TRBJ2-7; 8 positions match TRBD2. The CDR3 runs to 15 residues. The germline gives CDR1 LNHDA, CDR2 SQIVND (reference sequence). The CDR3 DNA reads TGTGTCAGTAGTTGGGGTAGCGGGACGAACTACGAGCAGTACTTC. Translating it yields CVSSWGSGTNYEQYF.

The chain combines TRBV29-1 with TRBJ2-1, with 10 bases fitting TRBD2. The CDR3 runs to 18 residues. The V and J ends lost 5 bases and 2 bases, in that order; junction bases with no gene match: 15. Germline values: CDR1 SQVTM, CDR2 ANQGSEA. The CDR3 loop reads CSVPTGVVSGRAYNEQFF. The CDR3 nucleotides are TGCAGCGTTCCGACAGGGGTGGTCAGCGGGAGGGCCTACAATGAGCAGTTCTTC.

The V gene is TRBV7-6, the J gene TRBJ2-6; 8 bases line up with TRBD1. The CDR3 sequence is 16 residues long. Germline assignment: CDR1 SGHVS and CDR2 FNYEAQ. V lost 6 bases to trimming and J lost 3 bases; unmatched junction nucleotides: 7. CDR3 nucleotide sequence: TGTGCCAGCAGATCGACAGGGGCGGGTGGGGCCAACGTCCTGACTTTC. Encoded protein: CASRSTGAGGANVLTF.

This clonotype appeared once. The chain joins TRBV19 to TRBJ2-3; TRBD1 aligns across 9 bases. The CDR3 totals 14 residues. Germline V CDR1 and CDR2: LNHDA, SQIVND (reference sequence). V was clipped by 9 bases and J by 5 bases; unmatched bases: 9. The CDR3 DNA follows: TGTGCCAGCGACCGGGGACAGGGTGGAGATACGCAGTATTTT. This translates into CASDRGQGGDTQYF.

Points on this clonotype: The junction does not match germline at one end; this may be a read error. The chain employs TRBV3-1 and TRBJ2-2; 10 bases line up with TRBD2. The CDR3 covers 16 residues. From germline, CDR1 is LGHDT and CDR2 YNNKEL (reference sequence). Here the CDR3 DNA reads TGTGCCAGCAGCCAAGGGCTAGCGGGAGCGGACGGGGGGCTGTTTTTT. Translating it yields CASSQGLAGADGGLFF.

The rearrangement joins TRBV24-1 to TRBJ2-2; the match to TRBD1 covers 7 bases. The germline V gene has CDR1 KGHDR and CDR2 SFDVKD. The CDR3 consists of 16 residues. V trimming: 7 bases; J trimming: 3 bases; junction bases outside the gene matches: 10. The CDR3 DNA reads TGTGCCACCAGCCCCGACAGGGCGCATGACACCGGGGAGCTGTTTTTT. Translating gives CATSPDRAHDTGELFF.

This clonotype was seen many times. V gene TRBV6-2 or TRBV6-3 combines with J gene TRBJ2-7; 7 bases fit TRBD1. The germline CDR1 and CDR2 sequences are MNHEY and SVGEGT. The CDR3 sequence is 16 residues long. The V and J ends lost 6 bases and 2 bases, in that order; junction bases with no gene match: 13. CDR3 coding DNA: TGTGCCAGCAGCTCATTCTCTCGGGACAGCCCCTACGAGCAGTACTTC. Its protein product is CASSSFSRDSPYEQYF.